This T cell receptor beta chain was sequenced for a study of Tregs in tolerant kidney transplant recipients. Whole-study results and caveats: Biological reproducibility was not directly addressed, but technical replication error appeared minimal.

Thawed PBMCs were FACS-sorted into unstimulated CD4+CD25+CD127- regulatory T cells, CD4+CD25- non-regulatory cells, CD4 and CD8 cells. Profiling relied on immunoSEQ multiplex PCR, and the TCRdb table lists in-frame clones only, not all of them. The sample has tens of thousands of clones; 80% to 85% are singletons. A note on this clone: Its antigen remains unknown.

Germline-derived CDR1 and CDR2 are LNHNV and YYDKDF (reference sequence). V shed 0 bases and J shed 0 bases, with 15 bases lying between them. This CDR3 comprises 18 residues. Material: CD4+ T cells from blood. The chain uses TRBV15 and TRBJ1-5; D call uncertain. The TCR originated in a human donor in good health. The CDR3 DNA is TGTGCCACCAGCAGAGATTGGTCGGCGCCTTATAGCAATCAGCCCCAGCATTTT. Residues: CATSRDWSAPYSNQPQHF.